The subject of this entry is one T cell receptor beta chain. In the PCR, 60 Vbeta and 13 Jbeta primers were used. Only in-frame clones appear in the TCRdb table, and some are missing; sequencing was by immunoSEQ multiplex PCR. The repertoire holds around 200,000 clones, about 80% seen once, with more than 0.45% in the top ten. The data were obtained in a study of cytomegalovirus exposure and HLA in healthy donors. This CDR3 has 14 residues. CDR1 is SGHNT and CDR2 is YYREEE in the germline V gene (reference sequence). The junction had 4 bases not matched to a gene; V was cut back by 4 bases and J by 0 bases.

The rearrangement joins TRBV5-4 to TRBJ2-7, with TRBD1 matching 7 bases. The sample was PBMCs. This sequence originates from a woman between 40 and 50 years old in good health and CMV-seronegative. CDR3 sequence reads: CASSKDRSSYEQYF. CDR3 coding DNA: TGTGCCAGCAGCAAGGACAGGTCCTCCTACGAGCAGTACTTC.